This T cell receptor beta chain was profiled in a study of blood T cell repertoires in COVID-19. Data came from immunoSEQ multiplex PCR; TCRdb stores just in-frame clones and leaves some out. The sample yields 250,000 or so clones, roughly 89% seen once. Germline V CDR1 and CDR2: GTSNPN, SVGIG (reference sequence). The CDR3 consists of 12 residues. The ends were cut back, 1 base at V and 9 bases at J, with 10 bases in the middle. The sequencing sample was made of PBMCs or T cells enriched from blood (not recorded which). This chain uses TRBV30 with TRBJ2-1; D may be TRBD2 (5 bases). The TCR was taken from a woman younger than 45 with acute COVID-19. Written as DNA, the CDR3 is TGTGCCTGGAGTGAAAGTGAGGGTGAGCAGTTCTTC. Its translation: CAWSESEGEQFF.